This TCR beta chain was profiled in a study of shared clonotypes between healthy human individuals. About the study: Donors, aged 18 to 49, were a couple of women and a few men. Findings of the study overall: Blood alone was sampled, and tissue repertoires likely differ.

CDR1 is MDHEN, CDR2 SYDVKM, per germline. Trimming took 6 bases from V and 4 from J; bases not matched to a gene: 5. The CDR3 is 14 amino acids. On this clone itself: Its specificity is unknown.

Every immunoSEQ plate was one replicate of a subset's evenly spread DNA. PBMC DNA, left unsorted, was sequenced on ten immunoSEQ deep assay plates. TCRdb keeps only in-frame clones here, not all; method: immunoSEQ multiplex PCR. The sample lists hundreds of thousands of clones, roughly three quarters occurring once. This receptor was taken from a woman between 40 and 55 years old in good health. Some clones in this sample may be carry-over from other donors' samples. The chain carries TRBV28 and TRBJ1-5; 8 positions match TRBD1. The sequenced sample consisted of PBMCs. The chain's CDR3 is CASRGTGLNQPQHF. CDR3 in DNA: TGTGCCAGCAGGGGGACAGGCTTAAATCAGCCCCAGCATTTT.